This entry features one T cell receptor beta chain sequence. Its antigen is unknown. This record belongs to a study of T cells in narcolepsy. Findings and caveats of the study: Blood of same and different patients, but not healthy controls, reportedly held recurring autoreactive clonotypes. Autoreactive HCRT-specific and TRIB2-specific clonotypes were marked in same-patient CSF-versus-blood CD4+ comparisons.

V was clipped by 4 bases and J by 0 bases, with 10 bases between them. The CDR3 sequence is 14 residues long. From germline, CDR1 is SGHVS and CDR2 FQNEAQ. The data were produced by immunoSEQ multiplex PCR, yet TCRdb's version contains in-frame clones alone and is incomplete. The table has around 33,000 clones, around 86% seen once; the top ten hold about 2.8%. The sample comprised CD45RA- memory CD4+ T cells from PBMCs. This sequence was found in a human donor with narcolepsy. The chain combines TRBV7-8 with TRBJ2-7; weak D call: TRBD2 (6 bases). The DNA for the CDR3 is TGTGCCAGCAGCTGGGACTGGAGCTCCTACGAGCAGTACTTC. It translates to CASSWDWSSYEQYF.